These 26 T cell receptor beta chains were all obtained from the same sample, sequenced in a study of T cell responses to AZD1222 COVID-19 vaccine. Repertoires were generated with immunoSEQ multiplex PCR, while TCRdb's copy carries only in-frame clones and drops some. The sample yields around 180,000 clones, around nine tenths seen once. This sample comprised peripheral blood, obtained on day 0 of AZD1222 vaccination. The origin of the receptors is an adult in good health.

The CDR3 DNA reads as TGTGCCAGCAGCCCTGTCACAGATTATGGCTACACCTTC. As protein: CASSPVTDYGYTF. The chain couples TRBV7-9 to TRBJ1-2; D unclear. The CDR3 has 13 amino acids. Trimming removed 5 bases from V and 5 bases from J, with 12 bases in between. CDR1 is SEHNR, CDR2 FQNEAQ, per germline (reference sequence).

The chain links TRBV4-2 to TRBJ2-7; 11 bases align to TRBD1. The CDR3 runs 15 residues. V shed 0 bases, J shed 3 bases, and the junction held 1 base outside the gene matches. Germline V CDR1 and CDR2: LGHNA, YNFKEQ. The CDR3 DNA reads TGTGCCAGCAGCCAAGAGGGGACAGGGGGCTACGAGCAGTACTTC. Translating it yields CASSQEGTGGYEQYF.

The CDR3 region is CASSVGSDGASYEQYF. CDR3 nucleotide sequence: TGTGCCAGCAGCGTAGGGTCGGACGGTGCCTCCTACGAGCAGTACTTC. J is TRBJ2-7 and V is TRBV9; D is unclear. Between the trimmed V and J ends, which lost 0 bases and 0 bases, there was a span of 13 bases. Germline loops: CDR1 SGDLS, CDR2 YYNGEE. This CDR3 comprises 16 residues.

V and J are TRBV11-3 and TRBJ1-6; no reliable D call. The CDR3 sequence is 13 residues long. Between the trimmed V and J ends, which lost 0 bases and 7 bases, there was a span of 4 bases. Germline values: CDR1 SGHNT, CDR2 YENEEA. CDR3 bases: TGTGCCAGCAGCTTAGACGTAAATTCACCCCTCCACTTT. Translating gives CASSLDVNSPLHF.

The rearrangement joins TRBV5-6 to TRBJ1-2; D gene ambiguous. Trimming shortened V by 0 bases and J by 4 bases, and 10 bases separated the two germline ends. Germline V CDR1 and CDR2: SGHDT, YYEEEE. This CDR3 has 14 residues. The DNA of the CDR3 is TGTGCCAGCAGCTTGGCCAGCTACCTCTATGGCTACACCTTC. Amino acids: CASSLASYLYGYTF.

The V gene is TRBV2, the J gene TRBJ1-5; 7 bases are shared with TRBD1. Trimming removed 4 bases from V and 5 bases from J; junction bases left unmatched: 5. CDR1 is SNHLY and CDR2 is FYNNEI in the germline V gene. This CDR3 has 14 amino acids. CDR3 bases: TGTGCCAGCAGTGCGAGGGGGCGCGATCAGCCCCAGCATTTT. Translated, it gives CASSARGRDQPQHF. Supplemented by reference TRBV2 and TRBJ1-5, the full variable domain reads EPEVTQTPSHQVTQMGQEVILRCVPISNHLYFYWYRQILGQKVEFLVSFYNNEISEKSEIFDDQFSVERPDGSNFTLKIRSTKLEDSAMYFCASSARGRDQPQHFGDGTRLSIL.

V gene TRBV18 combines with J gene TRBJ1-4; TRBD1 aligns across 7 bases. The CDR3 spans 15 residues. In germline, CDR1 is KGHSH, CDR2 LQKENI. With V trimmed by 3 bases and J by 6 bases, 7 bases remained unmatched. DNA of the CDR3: TGTGCCAGCTCACCCCAACAGGGGAGGGATGAAAAACTGTTTTTT. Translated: CASSPQQGRDEKLFF.

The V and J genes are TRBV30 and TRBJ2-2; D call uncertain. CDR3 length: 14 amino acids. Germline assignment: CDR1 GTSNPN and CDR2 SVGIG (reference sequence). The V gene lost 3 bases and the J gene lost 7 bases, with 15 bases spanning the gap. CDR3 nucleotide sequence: TGTGCCTGGAGCCCCCGCCTAGATGTCGGGGAGCTGTTTTTT. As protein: CAWSPRLDVGELFF.

The CDR3 region has the DNA TGTGCCATCAGTGCCGGGACCTTATACTCCTACGAGCAGTACTTC. This gives the protein CAISAGTLYSYEQYF. This chain connects TRBV10-3 to TRBJ2-7; tentatively, D is TRBD1 or TRBD2 (5 bases each). The CDR3 loop spans 15 amino acids. V was pared by 4 bases and J by 0 bases, with 13 bases between. Germline V CDR1 and CDR2: ENHRY, SYGVKD.

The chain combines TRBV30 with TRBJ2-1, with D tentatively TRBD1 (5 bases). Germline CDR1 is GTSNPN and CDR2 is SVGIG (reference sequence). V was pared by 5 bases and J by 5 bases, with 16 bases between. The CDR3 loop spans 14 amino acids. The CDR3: CAWLGREWNNEQFF. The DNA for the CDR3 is TGTGCCTGGTTGGGCAGGGAATGGAACAATGAGCAGTTCTTC.

The CDR3 DNA sequence: TGTGCCAGCAGTGACCCAGAAAACACCATATATTTT. Amino acids: CASSDPENTIYF. This chain uses TRBV2 with TRBJ1-3, with D unresolved. The CDR3 loop spans 12 amino acids. Trimming stripped 3 bases from V and 6 bases from J, with 6 bases between. From germline, CDR1 is SNHLY and CDR2 FYNNEI.

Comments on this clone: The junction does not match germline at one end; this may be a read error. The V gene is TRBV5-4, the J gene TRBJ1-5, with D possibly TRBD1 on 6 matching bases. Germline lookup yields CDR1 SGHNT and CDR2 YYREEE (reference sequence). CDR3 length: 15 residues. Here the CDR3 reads CANSRDGQINQPQHF. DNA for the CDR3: TGTGCCAACAGCCGAGATGGACAGATCAATCAGCCCCAGCATTTT.

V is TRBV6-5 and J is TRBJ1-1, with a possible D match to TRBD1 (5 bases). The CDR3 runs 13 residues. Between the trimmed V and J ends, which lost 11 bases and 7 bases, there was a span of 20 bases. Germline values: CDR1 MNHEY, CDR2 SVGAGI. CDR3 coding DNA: TGTGCCGGCACCCTGTGGGGGGGGAGTGAAGCTTTCTTT. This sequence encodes CAGTLWGGSEAFF.

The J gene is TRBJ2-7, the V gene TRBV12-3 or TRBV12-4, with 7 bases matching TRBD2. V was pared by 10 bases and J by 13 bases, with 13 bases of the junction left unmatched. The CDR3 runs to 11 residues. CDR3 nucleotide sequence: TGTGCCACCGGGGGGACCGGCAAGTTTTACTTC. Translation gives CATGGTGKFYF.

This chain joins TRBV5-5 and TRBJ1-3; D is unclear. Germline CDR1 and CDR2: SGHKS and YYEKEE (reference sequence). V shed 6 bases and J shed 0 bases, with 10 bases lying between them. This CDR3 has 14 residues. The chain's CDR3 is CASKRAGSGNTIYF. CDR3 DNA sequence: TGTGCCAGCAAACGCGCCGGCTCTGGAAACACCATATATTTT.

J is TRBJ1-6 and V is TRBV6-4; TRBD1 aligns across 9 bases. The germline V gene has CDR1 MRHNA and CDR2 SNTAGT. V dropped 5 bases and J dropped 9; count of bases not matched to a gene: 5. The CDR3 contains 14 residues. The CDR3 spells CASSTGQGISPLHF. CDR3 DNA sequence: TGTGCCAGCAGTACGGGACAGGGCATTTCACCCCTCCACTTT.

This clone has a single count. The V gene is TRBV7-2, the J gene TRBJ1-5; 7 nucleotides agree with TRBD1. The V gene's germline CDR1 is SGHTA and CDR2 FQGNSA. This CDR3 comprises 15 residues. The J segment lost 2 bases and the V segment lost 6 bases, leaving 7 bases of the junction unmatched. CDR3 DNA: TGTGCCAGCAGTCGAGACAGGGCGGGCAATCAGCCCCAGCATTTT. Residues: CASSRDRAGNQPQHF.

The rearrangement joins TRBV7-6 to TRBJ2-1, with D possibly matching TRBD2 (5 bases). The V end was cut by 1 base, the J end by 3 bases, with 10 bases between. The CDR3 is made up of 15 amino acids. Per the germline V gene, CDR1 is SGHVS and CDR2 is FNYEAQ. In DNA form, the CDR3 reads TGTGCCAGCAGCTTAGGGGGAGAGGGCTACAATGAGCAGTTCTTC. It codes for CASSLGGEGYNEQFF.

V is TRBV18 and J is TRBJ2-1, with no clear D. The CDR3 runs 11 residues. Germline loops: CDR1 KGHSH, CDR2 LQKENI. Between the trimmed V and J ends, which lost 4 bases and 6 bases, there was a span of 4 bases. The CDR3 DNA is TGTGCCAGCTCACGGGGCAATGAGCAGTTCTTC. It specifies CASSRGNEQFF.

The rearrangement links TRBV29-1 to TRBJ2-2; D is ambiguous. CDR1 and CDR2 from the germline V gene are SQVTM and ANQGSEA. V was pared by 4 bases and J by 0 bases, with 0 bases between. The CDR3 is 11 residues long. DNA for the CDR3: TGCAGCGTTGCGAACACCGGGGAGCTGTTTTTT. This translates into CSVANTGELFF.

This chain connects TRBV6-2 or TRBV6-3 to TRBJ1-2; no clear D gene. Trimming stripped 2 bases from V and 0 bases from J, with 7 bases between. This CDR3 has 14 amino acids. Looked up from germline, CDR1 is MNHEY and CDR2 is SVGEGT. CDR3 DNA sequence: TGTGCCAGCAGTTACGTGGGAGCTAACTATGGCTACACCTTC. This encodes CASSYVGANYGYTF.

The CDR3 coding sequence is TGTGCCAGCAGTCCGCCCCCGCGGGGGATTGGGGCCAACGTCCTGACTTTC. Its protein is CASSPPPRGIGANVLTF. The rearrangement links TRBV27 to TRBJ2-6, with 7 bases identical to TRBD2. This CDR3 has 17 amino acids. Germline loops: CDR1 MNHEY, CDR2 SMNVEV (reference sequence). The junction had 10 bases not matched to a gene; V was cut back by 5 bases and J by 3 bases.

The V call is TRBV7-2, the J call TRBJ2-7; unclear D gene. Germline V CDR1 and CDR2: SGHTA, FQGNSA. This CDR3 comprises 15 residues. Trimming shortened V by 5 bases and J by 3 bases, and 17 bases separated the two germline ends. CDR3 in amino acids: CASSPISRMGYEQYF. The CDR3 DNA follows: TGTGCCAGCAGCCCAATCTCCAGGATGGGCTACGAGCAGTACTTC.

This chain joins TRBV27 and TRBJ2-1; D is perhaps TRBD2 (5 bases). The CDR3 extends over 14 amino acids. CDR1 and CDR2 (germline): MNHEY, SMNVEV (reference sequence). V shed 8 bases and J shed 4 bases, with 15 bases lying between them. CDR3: CASVEGGPYNEQFF. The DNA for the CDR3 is TGTGCCAGCGTGGAAGGCGGGCCTTACAATGAGCAGTTCTTC.

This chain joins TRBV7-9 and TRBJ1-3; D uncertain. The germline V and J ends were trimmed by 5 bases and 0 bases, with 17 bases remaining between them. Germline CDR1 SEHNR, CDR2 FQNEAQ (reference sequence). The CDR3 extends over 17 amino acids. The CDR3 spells CASSRHKFLGSGNTIYF. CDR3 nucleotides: TGTGCCAGCAGCCGACATAAATTCTTGGGCTCTGGAAACACCATATATTTT. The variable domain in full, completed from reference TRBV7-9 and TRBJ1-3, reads DTGVSQNPRHKITKRGQNVTFRCDPISEHNRLYWYRQTLGQGPEFLTYFQNEAQLEKSRLLSDRFSAERPKGSFSTLEIQRTEQGDSAMYLCASSRHKFLGSGNTIYFGEGSWLTVV.

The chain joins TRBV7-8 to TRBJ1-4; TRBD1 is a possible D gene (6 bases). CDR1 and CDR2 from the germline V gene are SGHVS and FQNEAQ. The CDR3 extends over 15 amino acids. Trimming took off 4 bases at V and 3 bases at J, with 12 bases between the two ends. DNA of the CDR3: TGTGCCAGCAGCTCATCAACAGGGTCTAATGAAAAACTGTTTTTT. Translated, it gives CASSSSTGSNEKLFF. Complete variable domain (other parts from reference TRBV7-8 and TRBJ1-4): GAGVSQSPRYKVAKRGQDVALRCDPISGHVSLFWYQQALGQGPEFLTYFQNEAQLDKSGLPSDRFFAERPEGSVSTLKIQRTQQEDSAVYLCASSSSTGSNEKLFFGSGTQLSVL.